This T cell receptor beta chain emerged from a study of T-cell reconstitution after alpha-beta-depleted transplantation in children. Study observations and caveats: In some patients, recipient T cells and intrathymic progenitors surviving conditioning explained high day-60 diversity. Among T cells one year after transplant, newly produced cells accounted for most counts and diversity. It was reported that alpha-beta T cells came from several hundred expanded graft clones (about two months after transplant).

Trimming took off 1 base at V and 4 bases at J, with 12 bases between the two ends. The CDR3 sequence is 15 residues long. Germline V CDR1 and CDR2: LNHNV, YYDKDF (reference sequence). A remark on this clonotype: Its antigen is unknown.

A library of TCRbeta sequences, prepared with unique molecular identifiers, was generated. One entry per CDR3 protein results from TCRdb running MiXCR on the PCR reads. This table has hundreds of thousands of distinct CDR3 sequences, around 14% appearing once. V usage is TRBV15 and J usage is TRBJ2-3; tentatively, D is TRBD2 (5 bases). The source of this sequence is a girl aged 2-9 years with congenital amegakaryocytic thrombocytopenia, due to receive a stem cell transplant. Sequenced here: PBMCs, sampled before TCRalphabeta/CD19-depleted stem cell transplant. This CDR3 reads CATSRVPGGPDTQYF. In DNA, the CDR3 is TGTGCCACCAGCAGAGTCCCAGGAGGTCCAGATACGCAGTATTTT.